This T cell receptor (beta chain) stems from a study of CD8+CD57+ T cells in acquired aplastic anemia. As for the study in general: Sorted CD4+ and CD8+ cells yielded DNA averaging approximately 3.5 ug. Study-wide points: Under 35 was the count of CD8+ CDR3 sequences that patients shared with controls.

Profiling of TCR beta VDJ combinations and CDR3 sequences used genomic DNA as template. A single record per CDR3 protein comes from TCRdb applying MiXCR to the reads. This table has some 150,000 distinct CDR3 sequences, about two thirds appearing once. For sequencing, patients were chosen who had shown expansion of CD8+CD57+ cells by flow cytometry. Acquired aplastic anemia of severe grade affected all patients. In its sample, this clonotype was seen many times. As yet, its antigen is unknown. The trim removed 0 bases at V and 7 bases at J, leaving 4 bases unmatched. CDR3 length: 15 residues. The V gene's germline CDR1 is SGDLS and CDR2 YYNGEE.

The material sequenced was sorted CD4+, CD8+, or CD8+CD57+ T cells (not recorded which) from PBMCs. This chain links TRBV9 with TRBJ2-1, with 10 bases aligning to TRBD2. The sequence came from a human donor with aplastic anemia. CDR3 in amino acids: CASSVGAGGQNEQFF. As DNA, the CDR3 is TGTGCCAGCAGCGTAGGAGCGGGGGGGCAGAATGAGCAGTTCTTC.